Following are 9 T cell receptor beta chains from one sample sequenced in a study of blood T cell repertoires in COVID-19. TCRdb's table, derived via immunoSEQ multiplex PCR, lists solely in-frame clones and lacks some. The table shows 170,000 or so clones, with roughly 88% occurring only once. Sequenced material: peripheral blood. The receptors were gathered from a woman aged 35 to 49 with COVID-19, enrolled during active disease.

The chain carries TRBV3-1 (or the pseudogene TRBV3-2) and TRBJ1-1; 8 nucleotides match TRBD1. There are 14 residues in the CDR3. Germline V gene data show CDR1 as LGHDT and CDR2 as YNNKEL (reference sequence). V shed 6 bases, J shed 4 bases, and the junction held 7 bases outside the gene matches. Here the CDR3 DNA reads TGTGCCAGCAGTCGAAACAGGGGGAGCACTGAAGCTTTCTTT. It yields the protein CASSRNRGSTEAFF.

V gene TRBV5-1 combines with J gene TRBJ1-2, with D perhaps matching TRBD1 (6 bases). V lost 3 bases, J lost 7 bases, and 16 bases lay in between. The CDR3 covers 14 residues. Germline assignment: CDR1 SGHRS and CDR2 YFSETQ. The CDR3 spells CASSSKEQGAGYTF. The CDR3 coding sequence is TGCGCCAGCAGCTCCAAAGAACAGGGAGCTGGCTACACCTTC.

The chain combines TRBV13 with TRBJ1-1, with a possible D match to TRBD1 (5 bases). V lost 3 bases and J 3 bases, leaving 8 bases between the germline ends. Per germline, CDR1 PRHDT and CDR2 FYEKMQ (reference sequence). The CDR3 has 13 residues. CDR3 in amino acids: CASSLVRDTEAFF. CDR3 bases: TGTGCCAGCAGCTTGGTCAGGGACACTGAAGCTTTCTTT.

V gene TRBV27 combines with J gene TRBJ2-3; possibly TRBD2 for D (5 bases). The germline gives CDR1 MNHEY, CDR2 SMNVEV (reference sequence). Deletions cut 2 bases from V and 1 base from J, with 10 bases between. CDR3 length: 15 residues. CDR3 bases: TGTGCCAGCAGTTTAAGGAGCGGCCGCACAGATACGCAGTATTTT. Its translation is CASSLRSGRTDTQYF.

The J gene is TRBJ1-5, the V gene TRBV7-8; TRBD1 matches 7 bases. The CDR3 loop spans 15 amino acids. Looked up from germline, CDR1 is SGHVS and CDR2 is FQNEAQ. Germline trimming cut 5 bases from V and 4 bases from J; bases unmatched to any gene: 8. Here the CDR3 DNA reads TGTGCCAGCAGCCTCGGACGGACAGGTAATCAGCCCCAGCATTTT. Residues: CASSLGRTGNQPQHF.

The chain links TRBV10-3 to TRBJ2-7; D not certain. Trimming stripped 1 base from V and 5 bases from J, with 6 bases between. Germline CDR1 and CDR2: ENHRY and SYGVKD. This CDR3 is built from 12 residues. This chain's CDR3 is CAISEYTHEQYF. In nucleotides, the CDR3 is TGTGCCATCAGTGAGTACACGCACGAGCAGTACTTC.

This rearrangement joins TRBV18 to TRBJ2-5, with 9 bases fitting TRBD1. The CDR3 spans 15 residues. CDR1 is KGHSH and CDR2 is LQKENI in the germline V gene. With 3 bases clipped from V and 4 bases from J, the junction kept 6 bases outside the gene matches. The CDR3 protein is CASSPGQGTSETQYF. The CDR3 DNA follows: TGTGCCAGCTCACCGGGACAGGGCACGTCAGAGACCCAGTACTTC.

This clone was detected once. The chain is built from TRBV28 and TRBJ1-2, with 7 nucleotides matching TRBD1. The J segment lost 4 bases and the V segment lost 10 bases, leaving 15 bases of the junction unmatched. The length of the CDR3 is 15 residues. Germline-derived CDR1 and CDR2 are MDHEN and SYDVKM. In nucleotides, the CDR3 is TGTGCCACCATCAGAGACAGGGTTGCTTCCTATGGCTACACCTTC. Encoded protein: CATIRDRVASYGYTF.

The chain couples TRBV18 to TRBJ1-1, with 8 bases fitting TRBD1. The CDR3 has 16 residues. Unmatched junction bases numbered 10, after V lost 6 bases and J lost 1 base. The V gene's germline CDR1 is KGHSH and CDR2 LQKENI. This CDR3 is CASSYTTGTGNTEAFF. CDR3 coding DNA: TGTGCCAGCTCGTACACTACCGGGACAGGGAACACTGAAGCTTTCTTT.